This T cell receptor beta chain was captured in a study of early T cells in non-severe SARS-CoV-2 infection. Individual cDNA molecules carried attached unique molecular identifiers. TCRdb re-called the 5' RACE reads with MiXCR, one entry per CDR3 protein. Of 45,000 to 50,000 distinct CDR3 sequences in the sample, around 6.5% were seen once. Germline CDR1 DFQATT, CDR2 SNEGSKA (reference sequence). There are 10 residues in the CDR3. The V end was cut by 5 bases, the J end by 9 bases, with 8 bases between. Only a few counts were recorded for this clonotype. The sequences come from whole blood, collected at baseline. This clonotype was sampled from an adult who was a healthcare worker with PCR-confirmed SARS-CoV-2 infection or an uninfected control (not recorded which). The chain joins TRBV20-1 to TRBJ1-5; the D is unclear. The CDR3 region is CSAGRVPQHF. The DNA of the CDR3 is TGCAGTGCTGGGAGGGTGCCCCAGCATTTT.